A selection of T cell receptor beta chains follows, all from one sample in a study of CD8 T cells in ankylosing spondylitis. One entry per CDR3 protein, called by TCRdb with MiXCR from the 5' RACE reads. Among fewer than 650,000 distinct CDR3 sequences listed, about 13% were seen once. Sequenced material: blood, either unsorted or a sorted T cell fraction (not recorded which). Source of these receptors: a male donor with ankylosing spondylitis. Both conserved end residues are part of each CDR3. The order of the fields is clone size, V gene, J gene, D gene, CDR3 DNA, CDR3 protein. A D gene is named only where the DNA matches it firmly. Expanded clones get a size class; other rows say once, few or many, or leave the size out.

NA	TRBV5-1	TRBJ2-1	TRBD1	TGCGCCAGCAGCGCCACAGGGGACCCCCTCAATGAGCAGTTCTTC	CASSATGDPLNEQFF
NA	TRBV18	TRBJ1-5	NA	TGTGCCAGCTCACGGTTACAGGTCCTTAGCAATCAGCCCCAGCATTTT	CASSRLQVLSNQPQHF
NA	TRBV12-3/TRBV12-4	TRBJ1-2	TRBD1	TGTGCCAGCAGGTCAGGGGGTGCCTATGGCTACACCTTC	CASRSGGAYGYTF
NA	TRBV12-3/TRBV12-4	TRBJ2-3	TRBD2	TGTGCCAGCAGTTTAGGAACCCTAGCGGGAGCGGTAGATACGCAGTATTTT	CASSLGTLAGAVDTQYF
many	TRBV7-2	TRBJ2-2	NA	TGTGCCAGCACCAGGGATGGCGGGGAGCTGTTTTTT	CASTRDGGELFF
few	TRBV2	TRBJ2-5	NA	TGTGCCACCTCGTGGGACCAAGAGACCCAGTACTTC	CATSWDQETQYF
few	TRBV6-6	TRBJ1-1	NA	TGTGCCAGCAGTTACAACTCTGAAGCTTTCTTT	CASSYNSEAFF
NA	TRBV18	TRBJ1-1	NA	TGTGCCAGCTCACCAGGCAGGGACAACACTGAAGCTTTCTTT	CASSPGRDNTEAFF
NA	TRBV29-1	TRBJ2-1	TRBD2	TGCAGCGTTGGGTCCCGGGGGGGCCCTACCTACAATGAGCAGTTCTTC	CSVGSRGGPTYNEQFF
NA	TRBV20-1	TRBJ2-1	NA	TGCAGTGCTAGAGATCAGTTCTCCTACAATGAGCAGTTCTTC	CSARDQFSYNEQFF
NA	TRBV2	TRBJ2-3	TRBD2	TGTGCCAGCAAGGAGACTAGCCTTAGCACAGATACGCAGTATTTT	CASKETSLSTDTQYF
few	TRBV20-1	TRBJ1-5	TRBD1	TGCAGTGCTAGAGGAGGGACAGGGGGTTTTGGTAGCAATCAGCCCCAGCATTTT	CSARGGTGGFGSNQPQHF
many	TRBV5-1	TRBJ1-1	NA	TGCGCCAGCAGCCGCACCCTCGGGGGGACGGACACTGAAGCTTTCTTT	CASSRTLGGTDTEAFF
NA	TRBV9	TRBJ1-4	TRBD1	TGTGCCAGCAGCCACCGACAGGGAACGGCAACTAATGAAAAACTGTTTTTT	CASSHRQGTATNEKLFF
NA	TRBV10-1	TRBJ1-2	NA	TGCGCCAGCAGTGAGTCTCGCTTTGGTGGCTACACCTTC	CASSESRFGGYTF
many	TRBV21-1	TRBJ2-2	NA	TGTGCCAGCAGCTACCGACTAGCGGGAGCCCCAATCTACACCGGGGAGCTGTTTTTT	CASSYRLAGAPIYTGELFF
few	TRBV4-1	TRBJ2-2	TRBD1	TGCGCCAGCAGCGCTTACAGGGGATCCACCGGGGAGCTGTTTTTT	CASSAYRGSTGELFF
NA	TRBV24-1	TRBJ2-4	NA	TGTGCCACCGGGTCGGGGATCCGAAACATTCAGTACTTC	CATGSGIRNIQYF
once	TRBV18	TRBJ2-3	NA	TGTGCCAGCTCACCATTTACCCAAGAGACCACAGATACGCAGTATTTT	CASSPFTQETTDTQYF
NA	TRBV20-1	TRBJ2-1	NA	TGCAGTGCTAGAGCCAGGAACCGTTACAATGAGCAGTTCTTC	CSARARNRYNEQFF
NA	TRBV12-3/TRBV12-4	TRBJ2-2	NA	TGTGCCAGCAGTTTCGGGGACCCGACGACCGGGGAGCTGTTTTTT	CASSFGDPTTGELFF
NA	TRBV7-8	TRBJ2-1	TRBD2	TGTGCCAGCAGCTTAGCGGCGGGGGAGGCCTACAATGAGCAGTTCTTC	CASSLAAGEAYNEQFF
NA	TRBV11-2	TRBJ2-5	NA	TGTGCCAGCAGCTCTTTCTTGGGGGAGGAGGAGACCCAGTACTTC	CASSSFLGEEETQYF
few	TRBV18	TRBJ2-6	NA	TGTACCACTGGACAGTCTGGGGCCAACGTCCTGACTTTC	CTTGQSGANVLTF
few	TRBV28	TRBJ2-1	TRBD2	TGTGCCAGCAGATCAGGACTAGGTAGTAATGAGCAGTTCTTC	CASRSGLGSNEQFF
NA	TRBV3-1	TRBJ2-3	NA	TGTGCCAGCAGCCAAGTGAAGCCGAGTGGGAGCACAGATACGCAGTATTTT	CASSQVKPSGSTDTQYF
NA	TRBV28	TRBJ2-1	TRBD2	TGTGCCAGCAGTTCCCCGTTGAGTTGGACTAGTGCCTCCTACAATGAGCAGTTCTTC	CASSSPLSWTSASYNEQFF
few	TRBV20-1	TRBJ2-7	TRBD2	TGCAGTGCTAGTCGCGGGAGGGCCGAAGAGCAGTACTTC	CSASRGRAEEQYF
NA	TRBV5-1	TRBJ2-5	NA	TGCGCCAGCAGCCCCGGGTCTAGCGTAAACCAAGAGACCCAGTACTTC	CASSPGSSVNQETQYF
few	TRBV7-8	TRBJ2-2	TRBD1	TGTGCCAGCAGCGAGGGACAGCCATCCTACACCGGGGAGCTGTTTTTT	CASSEGQPSYTGELFF
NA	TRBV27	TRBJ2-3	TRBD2	TGTGCCAGCAGGCGCCAACTAGCGGGTAAAACAGATACGCAGTATTTT	CASRRQLAGKTDTQYF
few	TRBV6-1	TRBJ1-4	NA	TGTGCCAGCAGTGAGCGGGACGGTGATGAAAAACTGTTTTTT	CASSERDGDEKLFF
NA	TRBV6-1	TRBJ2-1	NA	TGTGCCAGCATCGGAGGGCCGGGATCTGAGCAGTTCTTC	CASIGGPGSEQFF
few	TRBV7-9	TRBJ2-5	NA	TGTGCCAGCAGCTCTTTGCTAGCGCCCGCCGAAGAGACCCAGTACTTC	CASSSLLAPAEETQYF
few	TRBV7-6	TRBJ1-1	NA	TGTGCCAGCAGCTTAGCGAAAGGGAGGCACACTGAAGCTTTCTTT	CASSLAKGRHTEAFF
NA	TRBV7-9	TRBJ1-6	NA	TGTGCCAGCAGCCCAATGGGATCAAGCTCCTATAATTCACCCCTCCACTTT	CASSPMGSSSYNSPLHF
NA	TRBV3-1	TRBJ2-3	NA	TGTGCCAGCAGTGAACTAGAGTTAAACACAGATACGCAGTATTTT	CASSELELNTDTQYF
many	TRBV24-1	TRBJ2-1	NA	TGTGCCACCAGTGCTTGGGGCAGTTCCTACAATGAGCAGTTCTTC	CATSAWGSSYNEQFF
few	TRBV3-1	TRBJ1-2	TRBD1	TGTGCCAGCAGCCGCGAGGGGGCTGGCTACACCTTC	CASSREGAGYTF
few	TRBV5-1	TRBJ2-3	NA	TGCGCCAGCAGCTTCCCGGCTAGCACAGATACGCAGTATTTT	CASSFPASTDTQYF
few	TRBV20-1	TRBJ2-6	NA	TGCAGTGCTAGTGTCTCCGGGTCTGGGGCCAACGTCCTGACTTTC	CSASVSGSGANVLTF
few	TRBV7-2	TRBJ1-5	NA	TGTGCCAGCAGCTTAAATCCAGGGACGGATCAGCCCCAGCATTTT	CASSLNPGTDQPQHF
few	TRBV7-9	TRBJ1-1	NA	TGTGCCAGCAGCTTAGGGGTCGCAGCACTGAACACTGAAGCTTTCTTT	CASSLGVAALNTEAFF